This section outlines one T cell receptor beta chain sequence together with its context. What it binds is not known. This specimen comes from a study of cytomegalovirus exposure and HLA in healthy donors. Overall study: A prior analysis found about 120 million unique TCR beta sequences from some 190 million T cells.

Regarding the study as a whole: The HLA-A and HLA-B alleles of most subjects were reportedly predicted accurately from TCR beta sequences. In a later analysis, at a false discovery rate of 0.05, roughly 17,000 TCR beta sequences matched HLA alleles. Per published reports, the classifier diagnosed cytomegalovirus status with high specificity and sensitivity.

Use of 60 Vbeta and 13 Jbeta primers characterized the PCR. The data were produced by immunoSEQ multiplex PCR, yet TCRdb's version contains in-frame clones alone and is incomplete. The sample yields about 160,000 clones, 77% seen once. Germline lookup yields CDR1 ENHRY and CDR2 SYGVKD. CDR3 length: 18 amino acids. V lost 4 bases and J lost 5; bases outside the gene matches: 13. The chain combines TRBV10-3 with TRBJ2-7, with 14 bases lining up with TRBD2. The clonotype comes from a woman aged 25 to 39 in good health and CMV-seronegative. Sequenced input: PBMCs. The CDR3: CAISADLTSGRAKNEQYF. CDR3 nucleotide sequence: TGTGCCATCAGTGCGGACCTGACTAGCGGGAGGGCCAAGAACGAGCAGTACTTC.